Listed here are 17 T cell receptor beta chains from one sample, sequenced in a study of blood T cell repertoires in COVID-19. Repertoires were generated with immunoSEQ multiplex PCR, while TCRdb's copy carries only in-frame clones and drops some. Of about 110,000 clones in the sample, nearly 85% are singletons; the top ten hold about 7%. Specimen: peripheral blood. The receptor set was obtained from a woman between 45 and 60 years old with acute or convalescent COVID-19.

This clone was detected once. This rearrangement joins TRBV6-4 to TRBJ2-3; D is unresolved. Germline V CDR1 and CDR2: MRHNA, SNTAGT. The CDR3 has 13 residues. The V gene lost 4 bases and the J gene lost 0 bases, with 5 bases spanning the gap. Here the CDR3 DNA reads TGTGCCAGCAGTGTGAGGAGCACAGATACGCAGTATTTT. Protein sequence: CASSVRSTDTQYF.

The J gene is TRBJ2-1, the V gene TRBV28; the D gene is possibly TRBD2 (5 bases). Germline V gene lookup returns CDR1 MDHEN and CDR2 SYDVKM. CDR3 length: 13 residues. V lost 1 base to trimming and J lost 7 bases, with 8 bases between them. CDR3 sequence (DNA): TGTGCCAGCAGTTTATTGGGCGGGAATGAGCAGTTCTTC. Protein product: CASSLLGGNEQFF.

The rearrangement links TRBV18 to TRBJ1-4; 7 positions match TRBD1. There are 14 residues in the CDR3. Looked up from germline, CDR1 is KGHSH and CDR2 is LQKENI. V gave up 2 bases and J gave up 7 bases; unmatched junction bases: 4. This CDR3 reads CASSPRQGGEKLFF. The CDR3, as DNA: TGTGCCAGCTCACCAAGACAGGGAGGTGAAAAACTGTTTTTT.

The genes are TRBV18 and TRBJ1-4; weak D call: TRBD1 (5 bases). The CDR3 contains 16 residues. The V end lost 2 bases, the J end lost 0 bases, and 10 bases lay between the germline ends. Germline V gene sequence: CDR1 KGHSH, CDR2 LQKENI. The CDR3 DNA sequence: TGTGCCAGCTCACCAAGCCAGGGCGCAACTAATGAAAAACTGTTTTTT. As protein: CASSPSQGATNEKLFF.

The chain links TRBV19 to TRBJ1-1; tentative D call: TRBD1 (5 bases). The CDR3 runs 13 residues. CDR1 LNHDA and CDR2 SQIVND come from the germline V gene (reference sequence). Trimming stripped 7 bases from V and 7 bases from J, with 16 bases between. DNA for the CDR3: TGTGCCAGTACCAGCTGGGGCAGGGTTGAAGCTTTCTTT. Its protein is CASTSWGRVEAFF.

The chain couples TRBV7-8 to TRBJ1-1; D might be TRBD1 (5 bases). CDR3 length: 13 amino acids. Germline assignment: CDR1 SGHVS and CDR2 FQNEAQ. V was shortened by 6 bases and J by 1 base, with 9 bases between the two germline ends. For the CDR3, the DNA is TGTGCCAGCAGTCACGACAGGAACACTGAAGCTTTCTTT. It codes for CASSHDRNTEAFF.

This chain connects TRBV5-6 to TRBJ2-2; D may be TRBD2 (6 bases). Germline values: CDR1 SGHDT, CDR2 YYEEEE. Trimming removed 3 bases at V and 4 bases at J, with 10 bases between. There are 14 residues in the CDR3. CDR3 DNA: TGTGCCAGCAGCTCCGCCGGGAGCACCGGGGAGCTGTTTTTT. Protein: CASSSAGSTGELFF.

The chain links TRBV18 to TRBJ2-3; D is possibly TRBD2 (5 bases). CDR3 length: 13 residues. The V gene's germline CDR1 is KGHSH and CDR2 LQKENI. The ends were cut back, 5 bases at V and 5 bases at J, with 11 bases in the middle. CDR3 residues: CASSFSGRDTQYF. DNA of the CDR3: TGTGCCAGCTCATTCAGCGGAAGAGATACGCAGTATTTT.

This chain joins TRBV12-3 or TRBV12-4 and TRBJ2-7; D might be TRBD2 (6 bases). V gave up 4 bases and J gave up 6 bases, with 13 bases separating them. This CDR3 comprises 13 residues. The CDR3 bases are TGTGCCAGCAGTTATTCCGGGACTCCCGAGCAGTACTTC. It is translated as CASSYSGTPEQYF.

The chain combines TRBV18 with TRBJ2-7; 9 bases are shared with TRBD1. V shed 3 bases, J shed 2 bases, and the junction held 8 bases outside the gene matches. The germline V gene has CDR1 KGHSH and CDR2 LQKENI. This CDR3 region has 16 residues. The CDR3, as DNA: TGTGCCAGCTCACCGGGACAGGGTAGTCTGACCTACGAGCAGTACTTC. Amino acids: CASSPGQGSLTYEQYF.

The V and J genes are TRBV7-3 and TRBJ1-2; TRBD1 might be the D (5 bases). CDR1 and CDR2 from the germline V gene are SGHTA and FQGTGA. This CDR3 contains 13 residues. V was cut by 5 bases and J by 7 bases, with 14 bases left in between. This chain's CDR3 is CASSQSREGGYTF. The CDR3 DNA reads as TGTGCCAGCAGCCAATCCAGGGAAGGTGGCTACACCTTC.

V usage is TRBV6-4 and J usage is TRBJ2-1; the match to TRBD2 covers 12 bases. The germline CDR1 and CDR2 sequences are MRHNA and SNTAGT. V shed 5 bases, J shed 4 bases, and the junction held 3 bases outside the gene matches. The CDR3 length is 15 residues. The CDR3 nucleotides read TGTGCCAGCAGTTCTAGCGGGGGGGCGTACAATGAGCAGTTCTTC. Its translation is CASSSSGGAYNEQFF.

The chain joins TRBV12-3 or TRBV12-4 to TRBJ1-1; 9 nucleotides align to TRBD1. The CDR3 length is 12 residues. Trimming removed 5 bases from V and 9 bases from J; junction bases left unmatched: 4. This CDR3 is CASSLGTGKAFF. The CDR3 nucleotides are TGTGCCAGCAGTCTCGGGACAGGGAAAGCTTTCTTT.

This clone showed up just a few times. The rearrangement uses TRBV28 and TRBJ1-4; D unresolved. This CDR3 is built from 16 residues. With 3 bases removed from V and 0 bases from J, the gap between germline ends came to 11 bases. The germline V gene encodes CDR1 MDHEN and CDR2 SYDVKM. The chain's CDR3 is CASSLRSSATNEKLFF. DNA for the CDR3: TGTGCCAGCAGTTTGAGGTCGTCGGCAACTAATGAAAAACTGTTTTTT.

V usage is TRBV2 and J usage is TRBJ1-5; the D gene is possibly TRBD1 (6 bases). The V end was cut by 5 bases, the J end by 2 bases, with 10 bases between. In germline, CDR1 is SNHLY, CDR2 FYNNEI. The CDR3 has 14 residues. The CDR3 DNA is TGTGCCAGCAGTCCGGACAGCGGCAATCAGCCCCAGCATTTT. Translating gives CASSPDSGNQPQHF.

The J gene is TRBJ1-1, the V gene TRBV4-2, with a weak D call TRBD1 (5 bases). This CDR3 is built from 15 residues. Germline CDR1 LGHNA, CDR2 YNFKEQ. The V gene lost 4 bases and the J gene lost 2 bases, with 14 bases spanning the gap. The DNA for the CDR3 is TGTGCCAGCAGCCGGGGCGAAGGGACTAACACTGAAGCTTTCTTT. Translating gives CASSRGEGTNTEAFF.

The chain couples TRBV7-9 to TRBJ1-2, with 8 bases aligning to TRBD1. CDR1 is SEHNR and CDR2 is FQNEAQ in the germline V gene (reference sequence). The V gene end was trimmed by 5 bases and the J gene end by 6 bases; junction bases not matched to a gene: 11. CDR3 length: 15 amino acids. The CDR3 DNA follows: TGTGCCAGCAGCCGGTCCGACAGGGGTATGCATGGCTACACCTTC. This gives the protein CASSRSDRGMHGYTF. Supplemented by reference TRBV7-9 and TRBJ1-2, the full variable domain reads DTGVSQNPRHKITKRGQNVTFRCDPISEHNRLYWYRQTLGQGPEFLTYFQNEAQLEKSRLLSDRFSAERPKGSFSTLEIQRTEQGDSAMYLCASSRSDRGMHGYTFGSGTRLTVV.